The present T cell receptor beta chain was sequenced within a study of OX40 agonist ivuxolimab in advanced cancers. The CDR3 sequence is 16 residues long. The method was immunoSEQ multiplex PCR; TCRdb's version includes in-frame clones alone and lacks a portion of them. The profile shows 63,000 or so clones, over 80% of them singletons. The source material was CD4+ or CD8+ T cells sorted from blood, sampled in a trial of the OX40 agonist ivuxolimab. The chain combines TRBV21-1 with TRBJ2-1; the table names TRBD1, a call not compared with the DNA. TRBV21-1 is a pseudogene. This TCR was recovered from an adult with an advanced solid tumor such as melanoma, head and neck, liver or kidney cancer. In DNA form, the CDR3 reads TGTGCCAGCAGCAAACAGGGACACCTCTCGTGGAATGAGCAGTTCTTC. Protein: CASSKQGHLSWNEQFF.